This T cell receptor beta chain derives from a study of response to subunit inactivated influenza vaccine. This CDR3 has 16 residues. Germline assignment: CDR1 SGDLS and CDR2 YYNGEE. V was pared by 0 bases and J by 2 bases, with 4 bases of the junction left unmatched. This clonotype was detected only a few times. TCRdb re-derived calls from the RT-PCR reads in MiXCR, one entry per CDR3 protein. The sample shows around 710,000 distinct CDR3 sequences, over 11% of them seen only once. This chain uses TRBV9 with TRBJ2-7; the match to TRBD1 covers 11 bases. The sample consisted of PBMCs from blood, taken approximately 15 days before vaccination. This receptor was taken from a man between 45 and 60 years old who received an inactivated influenza vaccine. Here the CDR3 reads CASSVGPGQGAYEQYF. The CDR3 nucleotides are TGTGCCAGCAGCGTAGGACCGGGACAGGGGGCCTACGAGCAGTACTTC.